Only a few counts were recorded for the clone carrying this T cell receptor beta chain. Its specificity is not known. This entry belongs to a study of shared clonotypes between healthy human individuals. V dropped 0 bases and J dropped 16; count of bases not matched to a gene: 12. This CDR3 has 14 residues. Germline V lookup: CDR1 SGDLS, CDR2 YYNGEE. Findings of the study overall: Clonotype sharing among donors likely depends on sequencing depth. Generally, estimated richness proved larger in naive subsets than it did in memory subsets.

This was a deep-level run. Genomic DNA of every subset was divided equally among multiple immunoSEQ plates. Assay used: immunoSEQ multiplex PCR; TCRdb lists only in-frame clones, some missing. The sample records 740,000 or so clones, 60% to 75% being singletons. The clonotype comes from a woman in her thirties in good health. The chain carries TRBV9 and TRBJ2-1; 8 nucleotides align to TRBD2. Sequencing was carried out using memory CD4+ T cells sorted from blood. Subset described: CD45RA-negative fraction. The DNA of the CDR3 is TGTGCCAGCAGCGTAGAGGGCCCAGCGGGAGTCCGTTTCTTC. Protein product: CASSVEGPAGVRFF.